The rows below give T cell receptor beta chains drawn from one sample of a study of CD8 T cells in Susac syndrome. TCRdb recomputed calls from the immunoSEQ multiplex PCR reads with MiXCR, one row per CDR3 protein. The sample holds about 200,000 distinct CDR3 sequences, roughly 96% seen once. The material sequenced was CD4+ T cells from PBMCs. The source is a human donor with multiple sclerosis. CDR3s include the opening cysteine and the closing phenylalanine or tryptophan. Clone size is shown for a subset of rows, as once, few, many or a class of expanded clone.

clone size: -; J gene: TRBJ1-2; V gene: TRBV10-3; CDR3 protein: CAIRGDPDLNGYTF
clone size: -; J gene: TRBJ1-1; V gene: TRBV18; CDR3 protein: CASSPERYTEAFF
clone size: -; J gene: TRBJ2-6; V gene: TRBV29-1; CDR3 protein: CSVPAGASGANVLTF
clone size: once; J gene: TRBJ2-1; V gene: TRBV7-9; CDR3 protein: CATSRGEIYNEQFF
clone size: -; J gene: TRBJ2-5; V gene: TRBV9; CDR3 protein: CASSVDGQFQETQYF
clone size: -; J gene: TRBJ2-1; V gene: TRBV19; CDR3 protein: CATQGQGYNEQFF
clone size: -; J gene: TRBJ2-7; V gene: TRBV7-9; CDR3 protein: CASSSPGVPYEQYF
clone size: -; J gene: TRBJ1-4; V gene: TRBV14; CDR3 protein: CASSQAGTAAGGLFF
clone size: -; J gene: TRBJ1-2; V gene: TRBV20-1; CDR3 protein: CSASGTGDRGYTF
clone size: -; J gene: TRBJ2-7; V gene: TRBV20-1; CDR3 protein: CSARVTTGDPYEQYF
clone size: -; J gene: TRBJ2-6; V gene: TRBV18; CDR3 protein: CASSSSGSGANVLTF
clone size: -; J gene: TRBJ1-3; V gene: TRBV6-1; CDR3 protein: CASSSTGAGNTIYF
clone size: once; J gene: TRBJ2-7; V gene: TRBV27; CDR3 protein: CASSPSPLGGFHEQYF
clone size: -; J gene: TRBJ1-1; V gene: TRBV3-1; CDR3 protein: CASSTTRNTEAFF
clone size: -; J gene: TRBJ1-2; V gene: TRBV29-1; CDR3 protein: CSAAPMGGRNGYTF
clone size: -; J gene: TRBJ1-5; V gene: TRBV3-1; CDR3 protein: CASSQETRGQPQHF
clone size: -; J gene: TRBJ1-1; V gene: TRBV3-1; CDR3 protein: CASSQGYTEAFF
clone size: once; J gene: TRBJ2-1; V gene: TRBV29-1; CDR3 protein: CSVMRAGGLYEQFF
clone size: -; J gene: TRBJ2-3; V gene: TRBV5-1; CDR3 protein: CASSPLTGLGDTQYF
clone size: -; J gene: TRBJ1-2; V gene: TRBV24-1; CDR3 protein: CATSDGHGYTF
clone size: once; J gene: TRBJ2-3; V gene: TRBV5-6; CDR3 protein: CASRGQGAVHTQYF
clone size: -; J gene: TRBJ1-5; V gene: TRBV30; CDR3 protein: CAWSMDRGNSQPQHF
clone size: -; J gene: TRBJ1-3; V gene: TRBV7-9; CDR3 protein: CASSPGFSENTIYF
clone size: -; J gene: TRBJ2-7; V gene: TRBV5-1; CDR3 protein: CASSQGTGEGYEQYF
clone size: -; J gene: TRBJ2-2; V gene: TRBV6-1; CDR3 protein: CASLSGYGGELFF
clone size: once; J gene: TRBJ2-7; V gene: TRBV20-1; CDR3 protein: CSAVGLASYEQYF
clone size: -; J gene: TRBJ2-2; V gene: TRBV11-3; CDR3 protein: CASSLDLTGELFF
clone size: -; J gene: TRBJ1-5; V gene: TRBV12-3/TRBV12-4; CDR3 protein: CASSLSHNQPQHF
clone size: -; J gene: TRBJ2-3; V gene: TRBV24-1; CDR3 protein: CATSESGTGDLDTQYF
clone size: once; J gene: TRBJ2-3; V gene: TRBV14; CDR3 protein: CASSRDLPPDTQYF
clone size: -; J gene: TRBJ2-3; V gene: TRBV29-1; CDR3 protein: CSVDRDRMTSTDTQYF
clone size: -; J gene: TRBJ2-7; V gene: TRBV20-1; CDR3 protein: CSARPPGGTYEQYF
clone size: -; J gene: TRBJ1-1; V gene: TRBV5-8; CDR3 protein: CASSPILEAFF
clone size: -; J gene: TRBJ2-5; V gene: TRBV7-9; CDR3 protein: CASSLQHEETQYF
clone size: few; J gene: TRBJ2-5; V gene: TRBV7-2; CDR3 protein: CASSSGLPGETQYF
clone size: -; J gene: TRBJ2-1; V gene: TRBV20-1; CDR3 protein: CSASDRGSYNEQFF
clone size: -; J gene: TRBJ1-2; V gene: TRBV5-6; CDR3 protein: CASSPEGPRYGYTF
clone size: -; J gene: TRBJ1-5; V gene: TRBV11-2; CDR3 protein: CASRQTTGSNQPQHF
clone size: -; J gene: TRBJ2-3; V gene: TRBV3-1; CDR3 protein: CASSRRGGSTDTQYF
clone size: once; J gene: TRBJ1-1; V gene: TRBV5-1; CDR3 protein: CASSEETGSRITEAFF
clone size: -; J gene: TRBJ2-1; V gene: TRBV14; CDR3 protein: CASSHVAGRNNEQFF